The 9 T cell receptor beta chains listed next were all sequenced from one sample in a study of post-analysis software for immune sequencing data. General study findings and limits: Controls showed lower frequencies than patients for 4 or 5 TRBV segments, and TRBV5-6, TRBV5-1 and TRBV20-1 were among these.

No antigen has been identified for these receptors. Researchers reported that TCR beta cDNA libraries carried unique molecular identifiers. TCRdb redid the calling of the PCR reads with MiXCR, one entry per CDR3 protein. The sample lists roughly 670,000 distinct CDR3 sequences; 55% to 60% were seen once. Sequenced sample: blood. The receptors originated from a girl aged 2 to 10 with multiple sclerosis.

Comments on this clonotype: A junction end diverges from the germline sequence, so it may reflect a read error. CDR3 nucleotide sequence: TGTGCCAGCAGTTCGTATAGCGGGGCCTCCACAGATGCGCAGTATTTT. Protein: CASSSYSGASTDAQYF. The rearrangement uses TRBV12-3 or TRBV12-4 and TRBJ2-3, with TRBD2 matching over 8 bases. CDR3 length: 16 amino acids.

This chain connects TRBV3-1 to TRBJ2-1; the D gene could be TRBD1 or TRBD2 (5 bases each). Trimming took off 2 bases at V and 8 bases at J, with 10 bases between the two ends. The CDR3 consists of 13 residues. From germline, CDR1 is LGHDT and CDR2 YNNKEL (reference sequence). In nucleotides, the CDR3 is TGTGCCAGCAGCCAACCTCTGGGACATGAGCAGTTCTTC. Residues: CASSQPLGHEQFF.

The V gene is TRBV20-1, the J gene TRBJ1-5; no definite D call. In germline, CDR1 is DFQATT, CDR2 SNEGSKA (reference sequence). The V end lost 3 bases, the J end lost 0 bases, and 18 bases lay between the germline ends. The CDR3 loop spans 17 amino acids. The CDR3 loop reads CSASLGAARYSNQPQHF. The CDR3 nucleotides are TGCAGTGCTAGCCTGGGAGCAGCGCGATATAGCAATCAGCCCCAGCATTTT.

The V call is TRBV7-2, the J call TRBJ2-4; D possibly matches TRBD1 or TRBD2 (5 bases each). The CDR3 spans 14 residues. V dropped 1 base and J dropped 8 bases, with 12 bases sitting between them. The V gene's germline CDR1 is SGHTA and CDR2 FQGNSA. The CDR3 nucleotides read TGTGCCAGCAGCTTAGAAGCAGGGCGGGACATTCAGTACTTC. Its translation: CASSLEAGRDIQYF.

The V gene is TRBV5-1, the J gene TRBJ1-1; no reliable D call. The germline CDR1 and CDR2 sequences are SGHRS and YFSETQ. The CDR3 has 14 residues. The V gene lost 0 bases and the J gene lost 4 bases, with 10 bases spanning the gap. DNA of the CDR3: TGCGCCAGCAGCTTGGCCCGGGTATTCACTGAAGCTTTCTTT. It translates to CASSLARVFTEAFF.

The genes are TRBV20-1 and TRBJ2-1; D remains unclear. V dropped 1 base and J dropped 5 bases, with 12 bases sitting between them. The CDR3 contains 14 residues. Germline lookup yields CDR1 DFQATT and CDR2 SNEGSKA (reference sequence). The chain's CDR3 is CSARAIVSNNEQFF. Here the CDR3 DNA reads TGCAGTGCTAGAGCAATAGTGTCGAACAATGAGCAGTTCTTC.

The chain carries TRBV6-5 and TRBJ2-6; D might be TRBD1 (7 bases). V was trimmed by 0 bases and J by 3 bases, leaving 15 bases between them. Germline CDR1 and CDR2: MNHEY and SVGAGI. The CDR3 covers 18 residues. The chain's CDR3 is CASSYSNRGRGGANVLTF. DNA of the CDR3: TGTGCCAGCAGTTACTCGAATAGGGGGCGGGGTGGGGCCAACGTCCTGACTTTC.

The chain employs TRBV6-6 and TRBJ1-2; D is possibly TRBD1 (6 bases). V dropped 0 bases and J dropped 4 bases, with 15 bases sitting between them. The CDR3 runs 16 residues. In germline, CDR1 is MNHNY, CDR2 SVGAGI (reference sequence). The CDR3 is CASSYSKGTGPYGYTF. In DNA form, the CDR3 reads TGTGCCAGCAGTTACTCGAAGGGCACAGGGCCCTATGGCTACACCTTC.

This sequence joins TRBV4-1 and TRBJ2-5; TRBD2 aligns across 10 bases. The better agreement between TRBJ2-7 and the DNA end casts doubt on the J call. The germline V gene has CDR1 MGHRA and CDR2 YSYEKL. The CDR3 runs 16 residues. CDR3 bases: TGCGCCAGCAGTCAAACCCTAGCGGGAGAATTTTACGAGCAGTACTTC. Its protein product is CASSQTLAGEFYEQYF.